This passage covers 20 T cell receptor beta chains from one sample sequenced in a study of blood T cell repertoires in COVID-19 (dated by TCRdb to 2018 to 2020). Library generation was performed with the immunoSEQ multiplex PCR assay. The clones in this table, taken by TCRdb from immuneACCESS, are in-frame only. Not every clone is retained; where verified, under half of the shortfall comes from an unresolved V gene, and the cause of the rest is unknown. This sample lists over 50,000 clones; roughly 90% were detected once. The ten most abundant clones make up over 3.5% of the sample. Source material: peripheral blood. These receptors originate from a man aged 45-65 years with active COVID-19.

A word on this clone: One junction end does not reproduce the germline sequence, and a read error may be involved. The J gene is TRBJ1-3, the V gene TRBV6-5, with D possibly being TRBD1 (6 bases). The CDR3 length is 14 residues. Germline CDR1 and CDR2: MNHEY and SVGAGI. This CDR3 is CASSDSTGGNTIYF. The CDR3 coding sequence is TGTGCCAGCAGTGACTCGACAGGAGGAAACACCATATATTTT.

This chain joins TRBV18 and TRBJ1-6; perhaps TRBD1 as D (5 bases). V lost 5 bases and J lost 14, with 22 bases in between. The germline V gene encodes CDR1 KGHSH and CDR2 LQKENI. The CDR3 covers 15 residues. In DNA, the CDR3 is TGTGCCAGCTCAGGGGCCCTCGGAGTCTCTTCGGCCCTCCACTTT. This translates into CASSGALGVSSALHF. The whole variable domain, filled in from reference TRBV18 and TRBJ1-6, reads NAGVMQNPRHLVRRRGQEARLRCSPMKGHSHVYWYRQLPEEGLKFMVYLQKENIIDESGMPKERFSAEFPKEGPSILRIQQVVRGDSAAYFCASSGALGVSSALHFGNGTRLTVT.

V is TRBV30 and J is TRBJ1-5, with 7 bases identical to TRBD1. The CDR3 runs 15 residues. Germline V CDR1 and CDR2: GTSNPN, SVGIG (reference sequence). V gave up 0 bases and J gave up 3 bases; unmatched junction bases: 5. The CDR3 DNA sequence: TGTGCCTGGAGTGTACTTGGACAGGTCAATCAGCCCCAGCATTTT. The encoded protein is CAWSVLGQVNQPQHF. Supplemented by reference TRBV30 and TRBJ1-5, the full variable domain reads SQTIHQWPATLVQPVGSPLSLECTVEGTSNPNLYWYRQAAGRGLQLLFYSVGIGQISSEVPQNLSASRPQDRQFILSSKKLLLSDSGFYLCAWSVLGQVNQPQHFGDGTRLSIL.

CDR3 DNA sequence: TGTGCCAGTAGTCCCCCAGGTTCCAAAAACATTCAGTACTTC. It is translated as CASSPPGSKNIQYF. The gene calls are TRBV19 and TRBJ2-4; D gene ambiguous. The CDR3 covers 14 residues. With 5 bases removed from V and 2 bases from J, the gap between germline ends came to 10 bases. Germline V gene data show CDR1 as LNHDA and CDR2 as SQIVND (reference sequence).

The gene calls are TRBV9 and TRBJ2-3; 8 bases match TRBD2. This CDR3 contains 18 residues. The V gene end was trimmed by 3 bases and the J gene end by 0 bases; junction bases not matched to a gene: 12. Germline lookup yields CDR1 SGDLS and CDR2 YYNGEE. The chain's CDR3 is CASSDPGGPSRSTDTQYF. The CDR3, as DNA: TGTGCCAGCAGCGACCCGGGGGGGCCCTCAAGAAGCACAGATACGCAGTATTTT.

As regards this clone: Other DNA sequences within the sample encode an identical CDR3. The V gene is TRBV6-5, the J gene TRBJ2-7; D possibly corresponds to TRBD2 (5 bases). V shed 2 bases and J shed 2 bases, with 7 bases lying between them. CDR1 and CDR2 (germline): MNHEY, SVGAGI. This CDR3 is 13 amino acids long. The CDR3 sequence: CASSYPGTYEQYF. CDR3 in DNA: TGTGCCAGCAGTTACCCGGGAACCTACGAGCAGTACTTC.

CDR3 DNA sequence: TGTGCCTGGAGTGGGACTTATGGCTACACCTTC. Its protein is CAWSGTYGYTF. The rearrangement uses TRBV30 and TRBJ1-2, with D unclear. The CDR3 runs 11 residues. V dropped 1 base and J dropped 5 bases, with 5 bases sitting between them. Germline V lookup: CDR1 GTSNPN, CDR2 SVGIG (reference sequence).

CDR3 sequence (DNA): TGCGCCAGCAGCCTGAGGGAGACCCAGTACTTC. Amino acids: CASSLRETQYF. The chain uses TRBV5-1 and TRBJ2-5; the D is unclear. CDR1 and CDR2 (germline): SGHRS, YFSETQ. The CDR3 length is 11 residues. The V and J ends lost 4 bases and 5 bases respectively, with 6 bases between them.

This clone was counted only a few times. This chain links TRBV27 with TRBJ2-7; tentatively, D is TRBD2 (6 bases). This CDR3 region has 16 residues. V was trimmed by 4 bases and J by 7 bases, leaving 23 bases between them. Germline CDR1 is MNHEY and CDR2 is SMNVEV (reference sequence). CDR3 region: CASSYRGLLGGGEQYF. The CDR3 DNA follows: TGTGCCAGCAGTTATCGGGGATTGTTGGGGGGAGGTGAGCAGTACTTC.

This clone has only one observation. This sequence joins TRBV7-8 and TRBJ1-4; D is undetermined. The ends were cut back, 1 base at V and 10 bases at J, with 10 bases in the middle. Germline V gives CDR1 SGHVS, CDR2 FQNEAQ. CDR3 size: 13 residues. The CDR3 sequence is CASSLVASRKLFF. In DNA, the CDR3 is TGTGCCAGCAGCTTAGTAGCCTCTCGAAAACTGTTTTTT.

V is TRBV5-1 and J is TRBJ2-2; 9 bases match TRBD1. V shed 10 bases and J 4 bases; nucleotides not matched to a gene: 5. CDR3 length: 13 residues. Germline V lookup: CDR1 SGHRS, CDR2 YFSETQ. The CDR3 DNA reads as TGCGCCTGCGGGACAGGGTCCACCGGGGAGCTGTTTTTT. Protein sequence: CACGTGSTGELFF.

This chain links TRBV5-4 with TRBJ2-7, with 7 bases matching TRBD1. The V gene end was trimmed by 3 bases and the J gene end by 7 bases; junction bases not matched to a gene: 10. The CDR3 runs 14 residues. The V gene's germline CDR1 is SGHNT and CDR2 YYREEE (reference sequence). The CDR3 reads CASSSATGQQEQYF. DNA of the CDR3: TGTGCCAGCAGCTCCGCGACAGGGCAGCAGGAGCAGTACTTC.

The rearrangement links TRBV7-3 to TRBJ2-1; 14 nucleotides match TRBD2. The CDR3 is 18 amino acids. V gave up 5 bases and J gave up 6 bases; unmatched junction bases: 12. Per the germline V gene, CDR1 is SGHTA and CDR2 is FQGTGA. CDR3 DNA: TGTGCCAGCAGCCCCCGACTAGCGGGGGGGAGCCGATCCAATGAGCAGTTCTTC. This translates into CASSPRLAGGSRSNEQFF.

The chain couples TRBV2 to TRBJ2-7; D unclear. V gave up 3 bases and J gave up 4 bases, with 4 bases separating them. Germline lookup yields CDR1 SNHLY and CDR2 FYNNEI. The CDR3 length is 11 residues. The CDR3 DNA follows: TGTGCCAGCAGTGATCAATACGAGCAGTACTTC. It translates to CASSDQYEQYF.

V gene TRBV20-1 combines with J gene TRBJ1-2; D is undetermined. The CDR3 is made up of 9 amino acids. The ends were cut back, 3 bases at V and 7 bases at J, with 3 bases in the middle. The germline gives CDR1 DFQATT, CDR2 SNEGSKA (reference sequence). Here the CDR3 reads CSASLGYTF. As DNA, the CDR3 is TGCAGTGCTAGCCTTGGCTACACCTTC.

CDR3 loop: CASSPPGPGGDEQFF. CDR3 bases: TGTGCCAGCAGCCCGCCGGGGCCCGGGGGGGATGAGCAGTTCTTC. This rearrangement joins TRBV3-1 (or the pseudogene TRBV3-2) to TRBJ2-1, with TRBD2 identical over 8 bases. CDR1 and CDR2 from the germline V gene are LGHDT and YNNKEL (reference sequence). V lost 4 bases to trimming and J lost 8 bases; unmatched junction nucleotides: 10. The CDR3 spans 15 residues.

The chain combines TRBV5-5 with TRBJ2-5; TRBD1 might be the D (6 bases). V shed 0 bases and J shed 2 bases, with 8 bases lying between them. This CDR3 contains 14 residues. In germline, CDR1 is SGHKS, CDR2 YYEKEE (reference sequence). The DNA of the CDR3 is TGTGCCAGCAGCTTGGGTGGGACACAAGAGACCCAGTACTTC. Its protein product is CASSLGGTQETQYF.

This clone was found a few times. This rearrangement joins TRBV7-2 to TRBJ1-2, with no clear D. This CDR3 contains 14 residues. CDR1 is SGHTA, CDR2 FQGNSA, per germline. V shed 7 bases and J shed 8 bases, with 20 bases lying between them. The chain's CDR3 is CASTDIDPRYGYTF. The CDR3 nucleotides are TGTGCCAGCACAGACATTGACCCCCGGTACGGCTACACCTTC.

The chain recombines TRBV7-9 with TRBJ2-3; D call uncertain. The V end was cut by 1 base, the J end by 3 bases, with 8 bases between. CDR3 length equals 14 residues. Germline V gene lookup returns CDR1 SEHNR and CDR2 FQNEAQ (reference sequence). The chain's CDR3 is CASSLGKETDTQYF. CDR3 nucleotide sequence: TGTGCCAGCAGCTTAGGTAAAGAGACAGATACGCAGTATTTT.

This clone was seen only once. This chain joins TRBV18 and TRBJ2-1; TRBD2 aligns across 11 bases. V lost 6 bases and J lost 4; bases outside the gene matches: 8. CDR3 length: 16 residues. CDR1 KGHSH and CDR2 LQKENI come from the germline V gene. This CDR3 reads CASSPYLAGGYNEQFF. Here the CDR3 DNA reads TGTGCCAGCTCGCCCTACCTAGCGGGGGGATACAATGAGCAGTTCTTC.